This TCR beta chain was captured in a study of early T cells in non-severe SARS-CoV-2 infection. Turning to the study itself: Bulk RNA isolated from unsorted whole blood underwent sequencing; chains were not paired.

Study outcomes and limitations: Anti-spike CD8 specificities were favored by VDJdb matching, whose results missed private and CD4 specificities.

Attachment of unique molecular identifiers was made to individual cDNA molecules. In TCRdb, the 5' RACE reads were re-called with MiXCR into one record per CDR3 protein. Of 65,000 to 85,000 distinct CDR3 sequences in the sample, about a sixth were seen once. The CDR3 has 14 amino acids. The V and J ends lost 8 bases and 4 bases respectively, with 17 bases between them. The germline gives CDR1 SEHNR, CDR2 FQNEAQ (reference sequence). The sample holds a few counts of this clonotype. No antigen is known for it. The V call is TRBV7-9, the J call TRBJ1-2, with D tentatively TRBD1 (6 bases). The clonotype was recovered from an adult who was a healthcare worker with PCR-confirmed SARS-CoV-2 infection or an uninfected control (not recorded which). The sequencing input was whole blood. The CDR3 DNA reads TGTGCCAGCCTAGCGGGGCAGGGGACCTATGGCTACACCTTC. Amino acids: CASLAGQGTYGYTF.